Presented here are 18 T cell receptor beta chains from one specimen sequenced in a study of Graves' ophthalmopathy and Graves' hyperthyroidism. TCR beta CDR3 regions were amplified from RNA transcripts. Second-round multiplex PCR came after a first-round RT-PCR that employed HTBI primers. TCRdb reprocessed the multiplex PCR reads via MiXCR and lists one record per CDR3 protein. The sample records hundreds of thousands of distinct CDR3 sequences, about a fifth being singletons. What was sequenced was peripheral blood. These receptors were taken from a woman aged 18-29 years with stable Graves' hyperthyroidism. Some clones in this sample may be carry-over from other donors' samples.

This clonotype was found a few times. A much larger clone differs by one base, so this may be a read error. This rearrangement joins TRBV19 to TRBJ1-1, with D hard to call. Germline assignment: CDR1 LNHDA and CDR2 SQIVND (reference sequence). V shed 9 bases and J shed 4 bases, with 9 bases lying between them. This CDR3 has 11 residues. DNA of the CDR3: TGTGCCAGCGAAGGAGGCACTGAAGCTTTCTTT. It encodes CASEGGTEAFF. Based on the CDR3 plus reference TRBV19 and TRBJ1-1, the full variable domain is DGGITQSPKYLFRKEGQNVTLSCEQNLNHDAMYWYRQDPGQGLRLIYYSQIVNDFQKGDIAEGYSVSREKKESFPLTVTSAQKNPTAFYLCASEGGTEAFFGQGTRLTVV.

This clonotype was seen ten or more times. The chain is built from TRBV6-5 and TRBJ1-6; tentative D call: TRBD1 (5 bases). V gave up 0 bases and J gave up 10 bases, with 13 bases separating them. The CDR3 totals 15 residues. Germline lookup yields CDR1 MNHEY and CDR2 SVGAGI. CDR3 DNA: TGTGCCAGCAGTTACTCTGCGGGCGGGGGATCACCCCTCCACTTT. Its translation is CASSYSAGGGSPLHF.

This clonotype has more than one count but fewer than ten. The chain has TRBV12-3 or TRBV12-4 and TRBJ1-2, with D perhaps matching TRBD1 (5 bases). V was shortened by 4 bases and J by 5 bases, with 29 bases between the two germline ends. This CDR3 contains 19 residues. In DNA, the CDR3 is TGTGCCAGCAGTTGGCAACGTTTCGTCCCGGGGGGATTGGGTTATGGCTACACCTTC. This gives the protein CASSWQRFVPGGLGYGYTF.

This chain uses TRBV10-3 with TRBJ2-7, with D perhaps TRBD2 (5 bases). The CDR3 sequence is 12 residues long. V was clipped by 8 bases and J by 6 bases, with 14 bases between them. The V gene's germline CDR1 is ENHRY and CDR2 SYGVKD. CDR3 sequence reads: CAIAGLNTEQYF. The CDR3 nucleotides read TGTGCCATCGCCGGACTCAACACCGAGCAGTACTTC.

This clonotype has a handful of counts. The V call is TRBV6-5, the J call TRBJ2-7; maybe TRBD2 (6 bases). The CDR3 is 16 residues long. Germline-derived CDR1 and CDR2 are MNHEY and SVGAGI. V was trimmed by 0 bases and J by 2 bases, leaving 14 bases between them. The CDR3 spells CASSYSRRGPTYEQYF. The CDR3 DNA reads as TGTGCCAGCAGTTACTCTAGGCGGGGCCCCACCTACGAGCAGTACTTC.

This clonotype was recorded many times. The CDR3 region is CASSERPMNTEAFF. For the CDR3, the DNA is TGTGCCAGCAGTGAACGTCCGATGAACACTGAAGCTTTCTTT. The chain is built from TRBV2 and TRBJ1-1, with D unresolved. Trimming took off 2 bases at V and 0 bases at J, with 7 bases between the two ends. This CDR3 has 14 amino acids. Germline V gives CDR1 SNHLY, CDR2 FYNNEI. Variable domain in full (rest from reference TRBV2 and TRBJ1-1): EPEVTQTPSHQVTQMGQEVILRCVPISNHLYFYWYRQILGQKVEFLVSFYNNEISEKSEIFDDQFSVERPDGSNFTLKIRSTKLEDSAMYFCASSERPMNTEAFFGQGTRLTVV.

This chain links TRBV12-3 or TRBV12-4 with TRBJ1-5; D call uncertain. This CDR3 region has 15 residues. Trimming shortened V by 5 bases and J by 0 bases, and 11 bases separated the two germline ends. CDR3 coding DNA: TGTGCCAGCAGTCCCAGGAGGGCTAGCAATCAGCCCCAGCATTTT. Its protein product is CASSPRRASNQPQHF.

About this clonotype: This may be a read error, as it is one base from a much larger clone. This rearrangement joins TRBV12-3 or TRBV12-4 to TRBJ2-2; D may be TRBD2 (5 bases). The CDR3 runs 15 residues. CDR3 in amino acids: CASSSREANTGELCF. The DNA for the CDR3 is TGTGCCAGCAGTTCAAGAGAAGCGAACACCGGGGAGCTGTGTTTT.

This clonotype has ten or more counts. The chain couples TRBV20-1 to TRBJ1-5, with D perhaps matching TRBD1 (5 bases). Germline loops: CDR1 DFQATT, CDR2 SNEGSKA (reference sequence). The CDR3 contains 14 residues. Trimming left V 4 bases short and J 4 bases short, with 14 bases between. CDR3 nucleotides: TGCAGTGCTATGGCGGGTGGGGGAAATCAGCCCCAGCATTTT. It codes for CSAMAGGGNQPQHF.

The chain couples TRBV29-1 to TRBJ2-7, with a tentative D call TRBD1 (5 bases). Germline V lookup: CDR1 SQVTM, CDR2 ANQGSEA. CDR3 size: 11 residues. The ends were cut back, 2 bases at V and 8 bases at J, with 10 bases in the middle. CDR3 sequence: CSVEYRKQQYF. CDR3 DNA: TGCAGCGTTGAATACAGGAAGCAGCAGTACTTC.

J is TRBJ1-1 and V is TRBV29-1, with TRBD1 matching over 7 bases. The CDR3 sequence is 14 residues long. Germline values: CDR1 SQVTM, CDR2 ANQGSEA. V trimming: 6 bases; J trimming: 3 bases; junction bases outside the gene matches: 10. The DNA of the CDR3 is TGCAGCGTCCAAGTAGGGGGCCTGGACACTGAAGCTTTCTTT. It is translated as CSVQVGGLDTEAFF.

The chain couples TRBV7-2 to TRBJ1-1, with TRBD1 matching over 10 bases. Germline CDR1 SGHTA, CDR2 FQGNSA. The length of the CDR3 is 14 residues. V shed 4 bases, J shed 8 bases, and the junction held 7 bases outside the gene matches. This CDR3 is CASSYDRGLEEAFF. CDR3 in DNA: TGTGCCAGCAGCTACGACAGGGGGCTAGAAGAAGCTTTCTTT. The full variable domain, with the rest looked up from reference TRBV7-2 and TRBJ1-1, is GAGVSQSPSNKVTEKGKDVELRCDPISGHTALYWYRQSLGQGLEFLIYFQGNSAPDKSGLPSDRFSAERTGGSVSTLTIQRTQQEDSAVYLCASSYDRGLEEAFFGQGTRLTVV.

The genes are TRBV6-2 or TRBV6-3 and TRBJ2-1, with a possible D match to TRBD2 (5 bases). V lost 6 bases to trimming and J lost 9 bases, with 6 bases between them. From germline, CDR1 is MNHEY and CDR2 SVGEGT. CDR3 size: 10 residues. CDR3 nucleotides: TGTGCCAGCAGCCTAGCTGAGCAGTTCTTC. The encoded protein is CASSLAEQFF.

The sample holds many counts of this clonotype. The genes are TRBV28 and TRBJ2-7; maybe TRBD2 (5 bases). Germline assignment: CDR1 MDHEN and CDR2 SYDVKM. CDR3 length equals 18 residues. Trimming removed 2 bases from V and 0 bases from J, with 20 bases in between. This chain's CDR3 is CASSLLGSLSPLSYEQYF. CDR3 nucleotide sequence: TGTGCCAGCAGTTTACTTGGGAGCCTCTCCCCCCTCTCCTACGAGCAGTACTTC. The entire variable domain, with the rest obtained from reference TRBV28 and TRBJ2-7, is as follows: DVKVTQSSRYLVKRTGEKVFLECVQDMDHENMFWYRQDPGLGLRLIYFSYDVKMKEKGDIPEGYSVSREKKERFSLILESASTNQTSMYLCASSLLGSLSPLSYEQYFGPGTRLTVT.

This clonotype was observed at least ten times. The rearrangement links TRBV6-1 to TRBJ2-7, with a tentative D call TRBD2 (6 bases). Trimming took 5 bases from V and 2 from J, leaving 10 bases between them. The CDR3 spans 13 residues. The V gene's germline CDR1 is MNHNS and CDR2 SASEGT. Here the CDR3 reads CASSPRGAYEQYF. In DNA, the CDR3 is TGTGCCAGCAGTCCACGCGGGGCCTACGAGCAGTACTTC.

The chain combines TRBV30 with TRBJ2-5; tentatively, D is TRBD1 (5 bases). CDR1 is GTSNPN, CDR2 SVGIG, per germline (reference sequence). Trimming took off 4 bases at V and 5 bases at J, with 8 bases between the two ends. The CDR3 runs to 11 residues. The CDR3, as DNA: TGTGCCTGGAACAGACAGGAGACCCAGTACTTC. Its translation is CAWNRQETQYF.

This chain joins TRBV27 and TRBJ1-1; D unclear. The V gene's germline CDR1 is MNHEY and CDR2 SMNVEV (reference sequence). The CDR3 is 14 residues long. Trimming pared 2 bases from V and 5 bases from J, leaving 12 bases between. The CDR3 DNA follows: TGTGCCAGCAGTTTAGGTTTTACGGGGACTGAAGCTTTCTTT. Its protein product is CASSLGFTGTEAFF.

This clonotype has more than one count but fewer than ten. The rearrangement uses TRBV12-3 or TRBV12-4 and TRBJ1-6, with 8 bases that match TRBD1. The CDR3 loop spans 15 amino acids. V shed 5 bases and J 6 bases; nucleotides not matched to a gene: 6. In DNA form, the CDR3 reads TGTGCCAGCAGTCGTCAGGGGGCATTTAATTCACCCCTCCACTTT. Translated: CASSRQGAFNSPLHF.